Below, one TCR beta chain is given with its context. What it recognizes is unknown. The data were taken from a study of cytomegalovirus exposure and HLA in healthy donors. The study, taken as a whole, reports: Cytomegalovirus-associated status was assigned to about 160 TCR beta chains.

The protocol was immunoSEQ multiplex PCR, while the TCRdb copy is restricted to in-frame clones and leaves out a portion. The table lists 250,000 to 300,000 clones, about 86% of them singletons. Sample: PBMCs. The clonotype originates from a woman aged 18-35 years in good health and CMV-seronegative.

Written as DNA, the CDR3 is TGTGCCAGCAGCCAGATTGGCGGGAGCCACGAGCAGTACTTC. It specifies CASSQIGGSHEQYF. The V call is TRBV11-3, the J call TRBJ2-7; the match to TRBD2 covers 7 bases. Germline trimming cut 5 bases from V and 5 bases from J; bases unmatched to any gene: 9. The CDR3 contains 14 residues. Germline CDR1 SGHNT, CDR2 YENEEA.